This TCR beta chain was obtained from a study of PD-L1 blockade in urothelial cancer (dated by TCRdb to about 2017). With respect to the entire study: Every patient began therapy in 2014 and was given atezolizumab 1,200 mg intravenously every 3 weeks. Blood samples were analyzed at 3 weeks after treatment start (second dose) and at 6 weeks after treatment start. Nine patients reached durable clinical benefit, while fewer than 25 patients did not. Blood samples yielded a median of 141,255 T cells and roughly 83,000 unique TCRs, with median clonality roughly 0.082. An ECOG performance status of 0 or 1 was recorded for the patients, and 0 to 3 prior chemotherapy regimens had been received by the patients. Pretreatment tumor samples, along with matched peripheral blood serially collected before and after atezolizumab treatment, were subjected to TCR sequencing. Durable clinical benefit meant progression-free survival longer than 6 months, and TCR features were also tested against progression-free and overall survival. About 85% of the roughly 30 patients were males with bladder-origin urothelial cancer, and 18 of 29 reported a prior smoking history. Whole exome sequencing and RNA sequencing of pretreatment tumors were performed alongside TCR sequencing in the same patients. Pretreatment blood TCR-seq was available for about 27 patients, at least one posttreatment blood collection was obtained for some 24 patients, and tumor TCR-seq was available for some 24 patients. The study, an exploratory multi-omic analysis, examined somatic, immune and clinical correlates of response to PD-L1 blockade with atezolizumab in urothelial cancer.

The cysteine opens and the phenylalanine closes a CDR3 of 14 amino acids. The read is trimmed to its CDR3 DNA, 42 bases read in frame from base 1. The V end loses 2 bases and the J end loses 1 base, and a stretch of 9 bases separates them. From a lookup of the germline V gene, CDR1 and CDR2 are SGHTA and FQGNSA. Comment on this clone: This clone's antigen is unknown. No base-level quality is on record; no much larger clone is a single base apart.

Broad study findings and their caveats: A pretreatment peripheral blood TCR clonality below the median was linked to improved progression-free and overall survival. Because of the small sample size (n ≈ 31) and the many exploratory analyses performed, the results are intended to be regarded as hypothesis-generating. Patients with durable benefit showed greater expansion of tumor-associated TCR clones in peripheral blood 3 weeks after starting treatment (n of about 20, p = 0.022).

Reading the label with the study, this specimen's time point is: pretreatment peripheral blood. The cohort comprised 25 to 30 patients with locally advanced or metastatic urothelial carcinoma treated at Memorial Sloan Kettering on a trial protocol. Peripheral blood mononuclear cells were collected pretreatment and during treatment, with between 1 and 8 total time points obtained per patient. The Qiagen DNeasy Blood extraction kit was used to purify genomic DNA from total PBMCs and tumor samples. PBMCs were collected pretreatment and during treatment and were isolated and stored as previously described. Synthetic TCR analog templates were spiked into each PCR so that absolute template abundance could be estimated from read counts. TCRbeta CDR3 regions were amplified from genomic DNA with bias-controlled V and J gene primers using the immunoSEQ assay. Sequencing of rearranged TCRbeta segments was performed at approximately 20X coverage. Per the source publication's procedure: Sequencing errors were corrected by clustering and CDR3s were annotated against IMGT to assign V, D and J genes. Only productive TCRbeta rearrangements were used in downstream analyses, excluding out-of-frame or stop-codon sequences. Clonality was calculated as one minus the Shannon entropy normalized by the log of the number of unique productive sequences. Fisher's exact test with Benjamini-Hochberg correction, using a cutoff of adjusted p below 0.01, was how clones that differed between time points or between blood and tumor were identified. Sourced from immuneACCESS, this table was stored by TCRdb with only in-frame sequences that have V and J called. A share of the clones is absent; for the studies checked, an unresolved V gene accounts for under half, and the remainder has no known explanation. The DNA gave D and trimming, while V, J and clone size come from that table. This sample gives around 68,000 clones in total; 81% of them show up just once. The ten largest clones represent about 1.6% of the sample.

This clonotype was obtained from a man between 65 and 80 years old with urothelial cancer. The V and J genes are TRBV7-2 and TRBJ2-7, and TRBD2 may be the D gene, going by 6 matching bases. The material sequenced was PBMCs, taken around atezolizumab (anti-PD-L1) treatment. The CDR3 protein is CASSLRDFSYEQYF. The nucleotide sequence is given as TGTGCCAGCAGCTTACGGGACTTTTCCTACGAGCAGTACTTC.